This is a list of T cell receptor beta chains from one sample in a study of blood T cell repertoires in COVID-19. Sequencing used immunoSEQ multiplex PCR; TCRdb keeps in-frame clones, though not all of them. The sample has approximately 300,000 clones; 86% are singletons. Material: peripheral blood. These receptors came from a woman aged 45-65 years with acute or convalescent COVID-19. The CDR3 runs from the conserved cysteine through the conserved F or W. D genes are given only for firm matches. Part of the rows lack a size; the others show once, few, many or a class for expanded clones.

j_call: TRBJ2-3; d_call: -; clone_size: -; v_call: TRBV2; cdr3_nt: TGTGCCAGCAAGGCAGTGACTAGCACAGATACGCAGTATTTT; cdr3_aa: CASKAVTSTDTQYF
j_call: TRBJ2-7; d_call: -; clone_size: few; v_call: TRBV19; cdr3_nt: TGTGCCAGTAGTACGGGACACCCTTACGAGCAGTACTTC; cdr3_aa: CASSTGHPYEQYF
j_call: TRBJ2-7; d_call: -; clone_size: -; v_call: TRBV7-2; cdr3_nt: TGTGCCAGCAGCTTGGGCCCGGCTGGTAGCTCCTACGAGCAGTACTTC; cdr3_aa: CASSLGPAGSSYEQYF
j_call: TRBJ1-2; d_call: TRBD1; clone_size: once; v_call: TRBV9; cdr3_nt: TGTGCCAGCAGCGCACTGGGGCCCACAGGGGTCTATGGCTACACCTTC; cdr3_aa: CASSALGPTGVYGYTF
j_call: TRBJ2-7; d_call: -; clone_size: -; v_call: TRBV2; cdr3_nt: TGTGCCAGCAGTGAGGGGGGGGCTGTCTCCTACGAGCAGTACTTC; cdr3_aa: CASSEGGAVSYEQYF
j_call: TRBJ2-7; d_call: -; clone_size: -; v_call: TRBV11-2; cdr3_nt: TGTGCCAGCAGCTTACAAACAGCCTACGAGCAGTACTTC; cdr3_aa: CASSLQTAYEQYF
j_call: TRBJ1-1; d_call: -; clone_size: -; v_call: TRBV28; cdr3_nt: TGTGCCAGCAGTGAGAGTCACACTGAAGCTTTCTTT; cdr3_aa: CASSESHTEAFF
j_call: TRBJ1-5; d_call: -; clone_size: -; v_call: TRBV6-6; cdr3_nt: TGTGCCAGCAGTTACCCCGGGGGAGGCAATCAGCCCCAGCATTTT; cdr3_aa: CASSYPGGGNQPQHF
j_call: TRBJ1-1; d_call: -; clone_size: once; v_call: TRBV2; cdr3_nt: TGTGCCAGCAGGGCAGGGCGGAACACTGAAGCTTTCTTT; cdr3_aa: CASRAGRNTEAFF
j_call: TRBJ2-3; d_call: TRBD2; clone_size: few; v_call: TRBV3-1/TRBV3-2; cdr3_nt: TGTGCCAGCAGCCAACGGGTAGCGGGAGCAACAGATACGCAGTATTTT; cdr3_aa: CASSQRVAGATDTQYF
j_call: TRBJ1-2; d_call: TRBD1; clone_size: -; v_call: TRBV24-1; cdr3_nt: TGTGCCACCAACCCCGGGACAGACTATGGCTACACCTTC; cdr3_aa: CATNPGTDYGYTF
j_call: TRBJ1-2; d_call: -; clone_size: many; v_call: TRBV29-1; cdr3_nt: TGCAGCGTTGAGTCTAGCTATGGCTACACCTTC; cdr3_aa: CSVESSYGYTF
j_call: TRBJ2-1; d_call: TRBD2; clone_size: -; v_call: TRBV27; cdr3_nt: TGTGCCAGCAGTTTAGCGGGAGGTCCCTACAATGAGCAGTTCTTC; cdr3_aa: CASSLAGGPYNEQFF
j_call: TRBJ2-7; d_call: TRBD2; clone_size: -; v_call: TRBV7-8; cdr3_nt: TGTGCCAGCAGCCCCCATACTAGCGCCTACGAGCAGTACTTC; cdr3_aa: CASSPHTSAYEQYF
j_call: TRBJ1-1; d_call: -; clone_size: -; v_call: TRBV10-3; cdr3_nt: TGTGCCATCAGTGGGGGGGACGGCAAGAACACTGAAGCTTTCTTT; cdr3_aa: CAISGGDGKNTEAFF
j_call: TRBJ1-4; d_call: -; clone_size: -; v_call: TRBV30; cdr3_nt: TGTGCCTGGAGTGTAGCGGGGTTGAATGAAAAACTGTTTTTT; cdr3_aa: CAWSVAGLNEKLFF
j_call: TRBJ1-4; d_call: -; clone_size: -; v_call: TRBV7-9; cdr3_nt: TGTGCCAGCAGCTTGCGGCAGGGAGGGTCTAAACTGTTTTTT; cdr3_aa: CASSLRQGGSKLFF
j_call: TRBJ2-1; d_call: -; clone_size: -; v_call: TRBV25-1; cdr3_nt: TGTGCCAGCAGTGAAAGGGGTTACCACAATGAGCAGTTCTTC; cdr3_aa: CASSERGYHNEQFF
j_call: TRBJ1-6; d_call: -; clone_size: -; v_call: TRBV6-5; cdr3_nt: TGTGCCAGCACCGCCAGAAGTCTTAATTCACCCCTCCACTTT; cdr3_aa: CASTARSLNSPLHF
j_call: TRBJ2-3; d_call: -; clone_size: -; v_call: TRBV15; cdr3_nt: TGTGCCACCAGCATTCGAAACCTAGAAGATACGCAGTATTTT; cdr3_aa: CATSIRNLEDTQYF
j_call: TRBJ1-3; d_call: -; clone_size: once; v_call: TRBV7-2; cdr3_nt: TGTGCCAGCAGCCGGGGGTCTGGAAACACCATATATTTT; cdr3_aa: CASSRGSGNTIYF
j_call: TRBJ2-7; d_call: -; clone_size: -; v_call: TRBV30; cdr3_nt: TGTGCCTGGAATCTTAAGGGCGGTGGGAGTGGCGACTACGAGCAGTACTTC; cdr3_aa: CAWNLKGGGSGDYEQYF
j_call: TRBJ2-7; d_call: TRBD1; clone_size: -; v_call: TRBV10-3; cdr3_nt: TGTGCCATCAGGCGGGACAGGGGAATCGGGCTCGAGCAGTACTTC; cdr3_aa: CAIRRDRGIGLEQYF
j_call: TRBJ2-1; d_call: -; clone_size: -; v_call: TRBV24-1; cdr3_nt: TGTGCCACCAGTGATCTTTCGTCCCGGAGCTCCTACAATGAGCAGTTCTTC; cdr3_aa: CATSDLSSRSSYNEQFF
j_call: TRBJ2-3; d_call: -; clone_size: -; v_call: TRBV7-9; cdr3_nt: TGTGCCAGCAGCTTAACACAGGGTAGCTCAGATACGCAGTATTTT; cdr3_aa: CASSLTQGSSDTQYF
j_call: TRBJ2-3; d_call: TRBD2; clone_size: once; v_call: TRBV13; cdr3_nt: TGTGCCAGCAGCGCCGTAGCGGGGGCGAGCACAGATACGCAGTATTTT; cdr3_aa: CASSAVAGASTDTQYF
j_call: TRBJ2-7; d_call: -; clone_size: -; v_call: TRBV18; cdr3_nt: TGTGCCAGCTCACCACCGTCCAGCGGCTACGAGCAGTACTTC; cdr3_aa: CASSPPSSGYEQYF
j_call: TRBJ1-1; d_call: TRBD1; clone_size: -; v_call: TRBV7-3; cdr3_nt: TGTGCCAGCAGCTCGACAGGGGGCAAGACTGAAGCTTTCTTT; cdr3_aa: CASSSTGGKTEAFF
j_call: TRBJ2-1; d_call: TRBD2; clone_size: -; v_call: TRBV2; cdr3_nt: TGTGCCAGCATCGAAGGAATGCGGGAGGCCCACAATGAGCAGTTCTTC; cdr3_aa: CASIEGMREAHNEQFF
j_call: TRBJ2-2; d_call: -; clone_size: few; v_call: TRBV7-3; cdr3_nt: TGTGCCAGCAGCTCTAGATTCACCGGGGAGCTGTTTTTT; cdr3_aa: CASSSRFTGELFF
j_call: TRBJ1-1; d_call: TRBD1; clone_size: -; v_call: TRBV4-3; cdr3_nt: TGCGCCAGCAGCCAACGAGGACAGGGGTCGGGCACTGAAGCTTTCTTT; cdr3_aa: CASSQRGQGSGTEAFF
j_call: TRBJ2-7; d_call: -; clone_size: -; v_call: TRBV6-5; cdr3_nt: TGTGCCAGCAGAGTGGGGGGACGCTCCTACGAGCAGTACTTC; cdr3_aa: CASRVGGRSYEQYF
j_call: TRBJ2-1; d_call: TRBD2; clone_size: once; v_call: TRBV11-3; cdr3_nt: TGTGCCAGCAGTACGGGTAGCGGGATCTCCAATGAGCAGTTCTTC; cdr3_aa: CASSTGSGISNEQFF
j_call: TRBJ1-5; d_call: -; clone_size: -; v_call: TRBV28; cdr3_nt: TGTGCCAGCAGTAGACCCATCGTCAGGGGTAGTCAGCCCCAGCATTTT; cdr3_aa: CASSRPIVRGSQPQHF
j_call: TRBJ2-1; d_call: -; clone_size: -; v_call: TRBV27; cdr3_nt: TGTGCCAGCAGTTTAAAGAGCTCCTACAATGAGCAGTTCTTC; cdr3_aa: CASSLKSSYNEQFF
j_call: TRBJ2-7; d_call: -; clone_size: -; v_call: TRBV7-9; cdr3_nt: TGTGCCAGCAGCTTAGAGCGCGTCTCCTACGAGCAGTACTTC; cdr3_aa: CASSLERVSYEQYF
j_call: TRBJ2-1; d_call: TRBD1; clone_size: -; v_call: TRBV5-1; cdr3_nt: TGCGCCAGCAGCTTCGACAGGGGCCATGAGCAGTTCTTC; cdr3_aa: CASSFDRGHEQFF
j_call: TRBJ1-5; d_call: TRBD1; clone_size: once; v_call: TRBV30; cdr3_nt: TGTGCCTGGAACAGGGGATTAGGGGATCAGCCCCAGCATTTT; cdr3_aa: CAWNRGLGDQPQHF
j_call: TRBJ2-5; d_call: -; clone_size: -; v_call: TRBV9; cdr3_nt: TGTGCCAGCAGCGTAGATGCGGGAGAGACCCAGTACTTC; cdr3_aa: CASSVDAGETQYF
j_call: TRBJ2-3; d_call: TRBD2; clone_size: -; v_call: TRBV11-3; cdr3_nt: TGTGCCAGCAGCCCTGGGACTAGCGGCGGAGATACGCAGTATTTT; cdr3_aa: CASSPGTSGGDTQYF
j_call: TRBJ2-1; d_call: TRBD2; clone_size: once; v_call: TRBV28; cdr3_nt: TGTGCCAGCAGCCCTCCGGGACTAGCGGGAGAGGGTGAGCAGTTCTTC; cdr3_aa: CASSPPGLAGEGEQFF
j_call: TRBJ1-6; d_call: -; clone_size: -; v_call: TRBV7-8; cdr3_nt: TGTGCCAGCAGCTTAGTGGACAGTTACTCACCCCTCCACTTT; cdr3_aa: CASSLVDSYSPLHF
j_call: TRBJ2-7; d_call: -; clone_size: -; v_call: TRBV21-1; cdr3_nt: TGTGCCAGCCTGGGAGGCCCGCTCGGGATCTACGAGCAGTACTTC; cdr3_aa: CASLGGPLGIYEQYF
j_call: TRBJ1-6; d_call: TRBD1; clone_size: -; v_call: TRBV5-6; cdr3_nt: TGTGCCAGCAGCTACCGGGACAGGCCTAATTCACCCCTCCACTTT; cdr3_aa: CASSYRDRPNSPLHF
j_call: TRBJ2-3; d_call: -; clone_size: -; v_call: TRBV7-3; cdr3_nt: TGTGCCAGCAGCTTAACCCGCGGGATGGCAGATACGCAGTATTTT; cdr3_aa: CASSLTRGMADTQYF
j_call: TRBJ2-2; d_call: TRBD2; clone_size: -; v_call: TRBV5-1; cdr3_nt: TGCGCCAGCAGCTTGGAAGGTAGCGGGAGACGGGACACCGGGGAGCTGTTTTTT; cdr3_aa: CASSLEGSGRRDTGELFF